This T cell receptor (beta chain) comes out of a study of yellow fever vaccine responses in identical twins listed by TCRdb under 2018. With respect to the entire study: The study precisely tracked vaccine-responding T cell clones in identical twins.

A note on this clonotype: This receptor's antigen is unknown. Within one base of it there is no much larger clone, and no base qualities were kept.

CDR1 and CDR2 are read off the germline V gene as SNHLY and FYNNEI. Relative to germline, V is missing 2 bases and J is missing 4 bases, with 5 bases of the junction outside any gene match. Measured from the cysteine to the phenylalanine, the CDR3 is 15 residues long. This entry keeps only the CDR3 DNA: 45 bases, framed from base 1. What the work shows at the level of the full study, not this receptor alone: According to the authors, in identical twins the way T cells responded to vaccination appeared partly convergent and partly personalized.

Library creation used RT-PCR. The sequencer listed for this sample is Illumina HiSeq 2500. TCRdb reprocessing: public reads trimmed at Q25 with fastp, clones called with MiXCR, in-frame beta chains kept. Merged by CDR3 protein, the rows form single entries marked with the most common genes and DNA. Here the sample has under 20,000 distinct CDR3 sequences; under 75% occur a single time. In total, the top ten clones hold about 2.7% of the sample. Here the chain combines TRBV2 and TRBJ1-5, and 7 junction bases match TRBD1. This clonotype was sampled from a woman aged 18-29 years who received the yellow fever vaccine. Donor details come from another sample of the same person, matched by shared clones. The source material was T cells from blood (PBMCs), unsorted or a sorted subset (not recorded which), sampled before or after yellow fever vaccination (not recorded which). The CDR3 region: CASSEWGQRNQPQHF. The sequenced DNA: TGTGCCAGCAGTGAATGGGGACAGCGGAATCAGCCCCAGCATTTT.